One and the same sample provided the 30 T cell receptor beta chains below, sequenced in a study of response to subunit inactivated influenza vaccine (dated by TCRdb to 2016 to 2018). Library construction relied on RT-PCR. TCRdb names Illumina HiSeq 2500 as the instrument used. TCRdb passed the public sequencing reads through fastp at Q25 and MiXCR, retaining productive beta sequences. Rows are unified per CDR3 protein, each entry keeping the most common DNA and genes. This sample comprises over 300,000 distinct CDR3 sequences, around a fifth of them detected only once. Together, the top ten hold about 9.4% of the sample. Material: PBMCs from blood, obtained approximately 22 months after vaccination. The receptors come from a man between 50 and 75 years old who received an inactivated influenza vaccine. Donor details come from another sample of the same person, matched by shared clones.

This clonotype has at least ten counts. The rearrangement uses TRBV7-9 and TRBJ1-1; 7 bases align to TRBD1. The CDR3 sequence is 15 residues long. Germline V CDR1 and CDR2: SEHNR, FQNEAQ (reference sequence). The J segment lost 7 bases and the V segment lost 2 bases, leaving 10 bases of the junction unmatched. CDR3 loop: CASSLSGTEGGEAFF. CDR3 DNA: TGTGCCAGCAGCTTATCCGGGACAGAAGGCGGTGAAGCTTTCTTT. The whole variable domain, filled in from reference TRBV7-9 and TRBJ1-1, reads DTGVSQNPRHKITKRGQNVTFRCDPISEHNRLYWYRQTLGQGPEFLTYFQNEAQLEKSRLLSDRFSAERPKGSFSTLEIQRTEQGDSAMYLCASSLSGTEGGEAFFGQGTRLTVV.

This clonotype was seen a few times. As DNA, the CDR3 is TGTGCCATCAGTGAAGGGGACACGCAGTATTTT. This sequence encodes CAISEGDTQYF. V and J are TRBV10-3 and TRBJ2-3; D may match TRBD1 or TRBD2 (5 bases each). Trimming shortened V by 3 bases and J by 9 bases, and 7 bases separated the two germline ends. The CDR3 length is 11 residues. The germline V gene encodes CDR1 ENHRY and CDR2 SYGVKD.

This clonotype was seen a few times. The chain is built from TRBV18 and TRBJ2-5; D is ambiguous. The CDR3 contains 13 residues. Trimming shortened V by 5 bases and J by 2 bases, and 9 bases separated the two germline ends. CDR1 is KGHSH and CDR2 is LQKENI in the germline V gene. CDR3: CASSSAVQETQYF. Written as DNA, the CDR3 is TGTGCCAGCTCATCGGCGGTACAAGAGACCCAGTACTTC.

The chain employs TRBV6-1 and TRBJ2-6; 9 nucleotides line up with TRBD2. Looked up from germline, CDR1 is MNHNS and CDR2 is SASEGT. There are 16 residues in the CDR3. Trimming at V came to 5 bases and at J to 3 bases, leaving 5 bases not matched to a gene. This CDR3 is CASSMASGNGANVLTF. DNA for the CDR3: TGTGCCAGCAGTATGGCTAGCGGGAATGGGGCCAACGTCCTGACTTTC.

The chain employs TRBV5-6 and TRBJ2-3; 10 bases are a match to TRBD2. From germline, CDR1 is SGHDT and CDR2 YYEEEE. The V segment lost 0 bases and the J segment 3 bases; nucleotides outside the gene matches: 4. CDR3 size: 16 residues. The CDR3 is CASSLVSSGGTDTQYF. CDR3 coding DNA: TGTGCCAGCAGCTTGGTTTCTAGCGGGGGAACAGATACGCAGTATTTT.

The genes are TRBV30 and TRBJ1-5; TRBD1 is a possible D gene (6 bases). The V and J ends lost 2 bases and 2 bases respectively, with 16 bases between them. The CDR3 spans 16 residues. In germline, CDR1 is GTSNPN, CDR2 SVGIG (reference sequence). The CDR3 DNA sequence: TGTGCCTGGAGTCGTATGGGGGGCTGGGGCAATCAGCCCCAGCATTTT. Residues: CAWSRMGGWGNQPQHF.

This clonotype was counted between two and nine times. This chain links TRBV6-2 or TRBV6-3 with TRBJ2-6; D is unresolved. The CDR3 totals 14 residues. From germline, CDR1 is MNHEY and CDR2 SVGEGT. V was cut by 6 bases and J by 2 bases, with 8 bases left in between. The CDR3 region has the DNA TGTGCCAGCAGCGCCCCGGCTGGGGCCAACGTCCTGACTTTC. This gives the protein CASSAPAGANVLTF.

The chain is built from TRBV20-1 and TRBJ1-2, with D possibly TRBD1 on 6 matching bases. CDR1 DFQATT and CDR2 SNEGSKA come from the germline V gene (reference sequence). This CDR3 is built from 14 residues. V lost 1 base to trimming and J lost 3 bases, with 12 bases between them. The DNA for the CDR3 is TGCAGTGCTAGAGGGACAGTGGGTGACTATGGCTACACCTTC. Its translation is CSARGTVGDYGYTF.

In its sample, this clonotype was seen a few times. This chain connects TRBV20-1 to TRBJ2-3; TRBD2 matches at 11 bases. V shed 3 bases and J 5 bases; nucleotides not matched to a gene: 7. CDR1 DFQATT and CDR2 SNEGSKA come from the germline V gene (reference sequence). This CDR3 comprises 15 residues. The CDR3 region is CSARALAGGGDTQYF. The CDR3, as DNA: TGCAGTGCTAGGGCGCTAGCGGGGGGCGGAGATACGCAGTATTTT.

V usage is TRBV27 and J usage is TRBJ1-1; D call uncertain. The CDR3 spans 18 residues. V was shortened by 5 bases and J by 4 bases, with 26 bases between the two germline ends. The V gene's germline CDR1 is MNHEY and CDR2 SMNVEV (reference sequence). CDR3 sequence (DNA): TGTGCCAGCAGTCGTGGAGCGCAGTCGAGAAGGCTAGGCACTGAAGCTTTCTTT. Protein sequence: CASSRGAQSRRLGTEAFF.

This rearrangement joins TRBV7-2 to TRBJ1-3; possible D gene TRBD1, 6 bases. The germline V and J ends were trimmed by 7 bases and 4 bases, with 14 bases remaining between them. Germline V CDR1 and CDR2: SGHTA, FQGNSA. The length of the CDR3 is 14 residues. CDR3 in amino acids: CASKRDISGNTIYF. The CDR3 DNA sequence: TGTGCCAGCAAACGGGACATCTCGGGAAACACCATATATTTT.

This clonotype was picked up many times. V usage is TRBV5-1 and J usage is TRBJ2-5; D is undetermined. Germline-derived CDR1 and CDR2 are SGHRS and YFSETQ. With 4 bases removed from V and 5 bases from J, the gap between germline ends came to 18 bases. The CDR3 has 15 residues. The CDR3 nucleotides are TGCGCCAGCAGCCAAACGGGCCAACCAGGCGAGACCCAGTACTTC. It is translated as CASSQTGQPGETQYF.

The rearrangement links TRBV5-1 to TRBJ1-4, with 10 bases identical to TRBD1. The CDR3 is 15 residues long. With V trimmed by 4 bases and J by 8 bases, 8 bases remained unmatched. CDR1 is SGHRS, CDR2 YFSETQ, per germline. This CDR3 reads CASSPGTGDSEKLFF. In DNA, the CDR3 is TGCGCCAGCAGCCCAGGGACAGGGGATAGCGAAAAACTGTTTTTT.

This sequence joins TRBV12-3 or TRBV12-4 and TRBJ2-1; D might be TRBD2 (5 bases). V was cut by 7 bases and J by 5 bases, with 18 bases left in between. CDR3 length: 15 residues. The CDR3 DNA follows: TGTGCCAGCACCGCTACCCGGAGGTCTAACAATGAGCAGTTCTTC. Protein product: CASTATRRSNNEQFF.

This clonotype has only a few counts. This chain links TRBV4-3 with TRBJ1-1, with TRBD1 matching over 7 bases. Germline CDR1 LGHNA, CDR2 YSLEER. V lost 1 base to trimming and J lost 6 bases; unmatched junction nucleotides: 5. The CDR3 is 14 residues long. CDR3 sequence (DNA): TGCGCCAGCAGCCAAGTTGACAGGGTATCTGAAGCTTTCTTT. The encoded protein is CASSQVDRVSEAFF.

The gene calls are TRBV7-2 and TRBJ2-3; D not certain. Trimming pared 2 bases from V and 6 bases from J, leaving 6 bases between. The CDR3 is 12 residues long. Germline values: CDR1 SGHTA, CDR2 FQGNSA. The CDR3 here is CASSLWADTQYF. As DNA, the CDR3 is TGTGCCAGCAGCTTATGGGCCGATACGCAGTATTTT.

The J gene is TRBJ1-5, the V gene TRBV28; the D gene is possibly TRBD1 (6 bases). The CDR3 is 14 amino acids. V dropped 6 bases and J dropped 7 bases, with 16 bases sitting between them. The V gene's germline CDR1 is MDHEN and CDR2 SYDVKM. For the CDR3, the DNA is TGTGCCAGCAGCCCCCTTACAGGGAGACAGCCCCAGCATTTT. It codes for CASSPLTGRQPQHF.

This clonotype was seen repeatedly, ten times or more. The chain carries TRBV6-2 or TRBV6-3 and TRBJ1-5, with 7 nucleotides matching TRBD1. This CDR3 comprises 14 residues. The J segment lost 7 bases and the V segment lost 0 bases, leaving 3 bases of the junction unmatched. The V gene's germline CDR1 is MNHEY and CDR2 SVGEGT. The CDR3 DNA sequence: TGTGCCAGCAGTTACTCGCACAGGGGACAGCCCCAGCATTTT. Translating it yields CASSYSHRGQPQHF.

This chain uses TRBV3-1 with TRBJ1-1; D uncertain. V lost 3 bases and J lost 9, with 11 bases in between. The germline CDR1 and CDR2 sequences are LGHDT and YNNKEL (reference sequence). The CDR3 totals 12 residues. The DNA of the CDR3 is TGTGCCAGCAGCCACACGGACGGGAAAGCTTTCTTT. Amino acids: CASSHTDGKAFF.

The chain joins TRBV6-5 to TRBJ1-1; D unresolved. The length of the CDR3 is 15 residues. CDR1 and CDR2 (germline): MNHEY, SVGAGI. V was pared by 0 bases and J by 1 base, with 9 bases between. CDR3 DNA sequence: TGTGCCAGCAGTTACTCGGCCAGGAGGAACACTGAAGCTTTCTTT. The encoded protein is CASSYSARRNTEAFF.

This clonotype was seen repeatedly, ten times or more. V is TRBV14 and J is TRBJ2-4; no clear D. Germline assignment: CDR1 SGHDN and CDR2 FVKESK. V shed 3 bases and J shed 4 bases, with 16 bases lying between them. The CDR3 runs to 16 residues. The CDR3: CASSQFASPPKNIQYF. The DNA of the CDR3 is TGTGCCAGCAGCCAGTTTGCCAGCCCTCCGAAAAACATTCAGTACTTC.

This clonotype turned up a few times. The chain combines TRBV14 with TRBJ1-6; the D gene is possibly TRBD1 (5 bases). Trimming stripped 4 bases from V and 7 bases from J, with 14 bases between. The CDR3 contains 15 residues. Germline CDR1 is SGHDN and CDR2 is FVKESK. CDR3 sequence (DNA): TGTGCCAGCAGCCGACTTCAGGGTTACAATTCACCCCTCCACTTT. This translates into CASSRLQGYNSPLHF.

The chain carries TRBV4-1 and TRBJ2-7; 11 bases are shared with TRBD2. In germline, CDR1 is MGHRA, CDR2 YSYEKL. The CDR3 sequence is 16 residues long. V lost 4 bases, J lost 3 bases, and 8 bases stayed unmatched. CDR3: CASSPLGLAGIYEQYF. The CDR3 DNA reads as TGCGCCAGCAGCCCCTTAGGACTAGCGGGCATCTACGAGCAGTACTTC.

The rearrangement links TRBV20-1 to TRBJ1-6; D is unresolved. Germline V gene sequence: CDR1 DFQATT, CDR2 SNEGSKA (reference sequence). This CDR3 has 14 amino acids. Between the trimmed V and J ends, which lost 5 bases and 5 bases, there was a span of 13 bases. CDR3 DNA sequence: TGCAGTGCTGGTGACCGGACGGATAATTCACCCCTCCACTTT. Residues: CSAGDRTDNSPLHF.

Only a few counts were recorded for this clonotype. The V and J genes are TRBV7-9 and TRBJ1-2; 10 bases are shared with TRBD1. Germline V gene lookup returns CDR1 SEHNR and CDR2 FQNEAQ (reference sequence). The CDR3 totals 16 residues. J lost 3 bases, V lost 2 bases, and 6 bases had no gene match. DNA for the CDR3: TGTGCCAGCAGCTTATCCCGGACAGGGGGTGACTATGGCTACACCTTC. This codes for CASSLSRTGGDYGYTF.

V is TRBV6-5 and J is TRBJ2-1, with 8 bases matching TRBD2. The CDR3 contains 17 residues. The J segment lost 7 bases and the V segment lost 0 bases, leaving 11 bases of the junction unmatched. CDR1 and CDR2 (germline): MNHEY, SVGAGI. CDR3 sequence: CASSYSLGLAGSNEQFF. For the CDR3, the DNA is TGTGCCAGCAGTTACTCGTTGGGTCTAGCGGGTTCAAATGAGCAGTTCTTC.

This clonotype has more than one count but fewer than ten. The genes are TRBV29-1 and TRBJ2-2; 7 bases match TRBD2. There are 12 residues in the CDR3. Germline CDR1 and CDR2: SQVTM and ANQGSEA. V lost 6 bases and J lost 4; bases outside the gene matches: 2. The CDR3 loop reads CSVGTTTGELFF. CDR3 sequence (DNA): TGCAGCGTCGGGACTACCACCGGGGAGCTGTTTTTT.

The J gene is TRBJ1-3, the V gene TRBV19; D might be TRBD1 (5 bases). V was trimmed by 2 bases and J by 2 bases, leaving 13 bases between them. CDR3 length equals 16 residues. Per germline, CDR1 LNHDA and CDR2 SQIVND (reference sequence). The CDR3 coding sequence is TGTGCCAGTAGTATAACGGGACCTTTTGCTGGAAACACCATATATTTT. Translated: CASSITGPFAGNTIYF.

The genes are TRBV12-3 or TRBV12-4 and TRBJ2-2; the match to TRBD2 covers 7 bases. The ends lost 5 bases at V and 5 bases at J; junction bases unmatched: 11. This CDR3 has 16 residues. CDR3 loop: CASSPPLTGGTGELFF. CDR3 sequence (DNA): TGTGCCAGCAGTCCCCCCCTAACGGGAGGTACCGGGGAGCTGTTTTTT.

This clonotype has more than one count but fewer than ten. The V call is TRBV7-9, the J call TRBJ1-1; D is uncertain. The V end lost 5 bases, the J end lost 0 bases, and 10 bases lay between the germline ends. The CDR3 covers 14 residues. Per germline, CDR1 SEHNR and CDR2 FQNEAQ (reference sequence). CDR3: CASSLDPLNTEAFF. The CDR3 DNA is TGTGCCAGCAGCCTGGACCCGCTGAACACTGAAGCTTTCTTT.